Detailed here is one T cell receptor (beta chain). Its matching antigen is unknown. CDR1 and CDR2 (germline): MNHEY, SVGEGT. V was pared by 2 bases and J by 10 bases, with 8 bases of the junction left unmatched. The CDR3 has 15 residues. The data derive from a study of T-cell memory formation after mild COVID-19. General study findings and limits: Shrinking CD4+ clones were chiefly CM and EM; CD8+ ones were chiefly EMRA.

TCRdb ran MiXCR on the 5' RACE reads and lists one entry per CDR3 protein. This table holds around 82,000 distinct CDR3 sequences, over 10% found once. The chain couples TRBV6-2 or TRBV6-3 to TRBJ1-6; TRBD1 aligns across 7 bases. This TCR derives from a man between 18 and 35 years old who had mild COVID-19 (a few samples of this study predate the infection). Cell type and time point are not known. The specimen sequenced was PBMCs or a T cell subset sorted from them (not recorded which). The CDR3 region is CASSYDARGQSPLHF. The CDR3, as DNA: TGTGCCAGCAGTTACGATGCCAGGGGACAGTCACCCCTCCACTTT.